The 26 T cell receptor beta chains in this list originate from one sample, sequenced in a study of Ad26.COV2.S vaccination and SARS-CoV-2 variants. TCRdb's table, derived via immunoSEQ multiplex PCR, lists solely in-frame clones and lacks some. The sample includes 350,000 to 450,000 clones, around 87% seen only once; the top ten take about 3.4%. Treatment in this sample: roughly 19 received Ad26.COV2.S at low or high dose, single or two shots; roughly five received placebo; per-sample allocation not given. It was on day 63 after the first vaccine or placebo injection that samples were taken. The specimen was peripheral blood, collected in a trial of Ad26.COV2.S vaccine versus placebo. All receptors derive from a person between 18 and 65 years old who received the Ad26.COV2.S COVID-19 vaccine or a placebo.

This clone turned up a few times. The genes are TRBV30 and TRBJ1-6; a weak D match, TRBD1 (6 bases). This CDR3 comprises 12 residues. Trimming took off 4 bases at V and 8 bases at J, with 9 bases between the two ends. CDR1 GTSNPN and CDR2 SVGIG come from the germline V gene (reference sequence). As DNA, the CDR3 is TGTGCCTGGAAAGGGGGTTATTCACCCCTCCACTTT. Protein product: CAWKGGYSPLHF.

This chain uses TRBV2 with TRBJ2-2; D remains ambiguous. V lost 7 bases to trimming and J lost 0 bases, with 9 bases between them. The CDR3 covers 14 residues. Per germline, CDR1 SNHLY and CDR2 FYNNEI. CDR3 nucleotides: TGTGCCAGCAATAGACAAGCGAACACCGGGGAGCTGTTTTTT. Amino acid sequence: CASNRQANTGELFF.

The rearrangement joins TRBV9 to TRBJ1-3, with D possibly matching TRBD1 (5 bases). The V gene lost 0 bases and the J gene lost 2 bases, with 9 bases spanning the gap. Germline-derived CDR1 and CDR2 are SGDLS and YYNGEE. The CDR3 sequence is 15 residues long. CDR3 region: CASSVARGPGNTIYF. The CDR3 nucleotides are TGTGCCAGCAGCGTAGCAAGGGGCCCTGGAAACACCATATATTTT. Full variable domain (remainder filled in from reference TRBV9 and TRBJ1-3): DSGVTQTPKHLITATGQRVTLRCSPRSGDLSVYWYQQSLDQGLQFLIQYYNGEERAKGNILERFSAQQFPDLHSELNLSSLELGDSALYFCASSVARGPGNTIYFGEGSWLTVV.

DNA for the CDR3: TGTGCCAGCAGCAGGGGGGTCATCAGTCAGCCCCAGCATTTT. Translating gives CASSRGVISQPQHF. The chain employs TRBV5-6 and TRBJ1-5; weak D call: TRBD1 (6 bases). The CDR3 is 14 residues long. The V end lost 4 bases, the J end lost 6 bases, and 14 bases lay between the germline ends. CDR1 SGHDT and CDR2 YYEEEE come from the germline V gene.

In DNA form, the CDR3 reads TGTGCCAGCAGTTTAGGGTCCGCGGGGCAGTTCTTC. It codes for CASSLGSAGQFF. The rearrangement uses TRBV28 and TRBJ2-1; D perhaps matches TRBD2 (5 bases). The ends were cut back, 2 bases at V and 12 bases at J, with 11 bases in the middle. Germline V gene data show CDR1 as MDHEN and CDR2 as SYDVKM. This CDR3 has 12 amino acids.

V is TRBV19 and J is TRBJ1-2, with 7 bases fitting TRBD1. V lost 4 bases to trimming and J lost 4 bases; unmatched junction nucleotides: 15. Germline V gives CDR1 LNHDA, CDR2 SQIVND (reference sequence). The CDR3 has 17 residues. The CDR3 region is CASSTPPGQVLGYGYTF. Here the CDR3 DNA reads TGTGCCAGTAGTACCCCCCCCGGACAGGTCCTCGGCTATGGCTACACCTTC.

V usage is TRBV5-4 and J usage is TRBJ2-2; possible D gene TRBD1, 5 bases. Trimming took off 2 bases at V and 4 bases at J, with 12 bases between the two ends. The CDR3 is made up of 15 amino acids. The germline V gene encodes CDR1 SGHNT and CDR2 YYREEE (reference sequence). CDR3 sequence: CASSLGKQATGELFF. The CDR3 DNA reads TGTGCCAGCAGCTTAGGAAAACAGGCCACCGGGGAGCTGTTTTTT.

The CDR3 bases are TGTGCCAGCAGTTCCCGCCACCCTATAGCATTTCAGCCCCAGCATTTT. Its translation: CASSSRHPIAFQPQHF. This chain connects TRBV6-5 to TRBJ1-5; D gene unclear. From germline, CDR1 is MNHEY and CDR2 SVGAGI. The V end was cut by 4 bases, the J end by 6 bases, with 19 bases between. The CDR3 contains 16 residues.

The rearrangement joins TRBV4-2 to TRBJ1-1; D unresolved. The V and J ends lost 4 bases and 1 base respectively, with 10 bases between them. Germline V gene lookup returns CDR1 LGHNA and CDR2 YNFKEQ. This CDR3 region has 14 residues. CDR3 amino acids: CASSPLSANTEAFF. The CDR3 DNA reads as TGTGCCAGCAGCCCCCTTTCCGCGAACACTGAAGCTTTCTTT.

The rearrangement links TRBV4-1 to TRBJ2-1; D gene uncertain. This CDR3 spans 14 amino acids. Germline values: CDR1 MGHRA, CDR2 YSYEKL. V was shortened by 4 bases and J by 6 bases, with 13 bases between the two germline ends. CDR3 DNA sequence: TGCGCCAGCAGCCCCCTTGACGGGTCCAATGAGCAGTTCTTC. Amino acids: CASSPLDGSNEQFF.

This chain joins TRBV7-6 and TRBJ1-4; TRBD1 matches at 7 bases. Unmatched junction bases numbered 20, after V lost 5 bases and J lost 8 bases. The CDR3 loop spans 18 amino acids. CDR1 is SGHVS, CDR2 FNYEAQ, per germline. This chain's CDR3 is CASSNTLYTGAVGEKLFF. CDR3 DNA sequence: TGTGCCAGCAGCAACACCCTTTATACAGGGGCCGTTGGGGAAAAACTGTTTTTT.

This chain links TRBV5-4 with TRBJ1-2, with 8 bases lining up with TRBD1. Germline V gene lookup returns CDR1 SGHNT and CDR2 YYREEE (reference sequence). The CDR3 totals 14 residues. After removal of 6 bases from V and 2 bases from J, the junction contained 6 bases not matched to a gene. The CDR3 sequence: CASTLRQGNYGYTF. The CDR3 DNA reads as TGTGCCAGCACCCTAAGACAGGGGAACTATGGCTACACCTTC.

The chain joins TRBV7-9 to TRBJ1-1; D is perhaps TRBD1 (6 bases). Trimming took off 5 bases at V and 5 bases at J, with 15 bases between the two ends. This CDR3 is 14 amino acids long. Looked up from germline, CDR1 is SEHNR and CDR2 is FQNEAQ (reference sequence). CDR3 protein: CASSPGQTSTEAFF. The DNA for the CDR3 is TGTGCCAGCAGCCCCGGACAGACCTCTACTGAAGCTTTCTTT.

The chain is built from TRBV7-8 and TRBJ2-3; D unresolved. The length of the CDR3 is 16 residues. V was trimmed by 1 base and J by 3 bases, leaving 14 bases between them. The germline gives CDR1 SGHVS, CDR2 FQNEAQ. The CDR3 protein is CASSLVSGVETDTQYF. The CDR3 nucleotides read TGTGCCAGCAGCTTAGTGAGTGGAGTGGAAACAGATACGCAGTATTTT.

J is TRBJ1-2 and V is TRBV4-1; D not resolved. V lost 0 bases and J 0 bases, leaving 5 bases between the germline ends. The CDR3 consists of 14 residues. CDR1 MGHRA and CDR2 YSYEKL come from the germline V gene. DNA of the CDR3: TGCGCCAGCAGCCAAGATGGGGCTAACTATGGCTACACCTTC. Amino acids: CASSQDGANYGYTF.

The CDR3, as DNA: TGTGCCATCAGTGAGAGGACAAGGGGGGGCCCAGATACGCAGTATTTT. Translating gives CAISERTRGGPDTQYF. The chain employs TRBV10-3 and TRBJ2-3; maybe TRBD2 (7 bases). CDR3 length equals 16 residues. The germline V gene encodes CDR1 ENHRY and CDR2 SYGVKD. Trimming shortened V by 2 bases and J by 4 bases, and 16 bases separated the two germline ends.

V is TRBV6-5 and J is TRBJ2-5; no definite D call. This CDR3 has 10 residues. Germline loops: CDR1 MNHEY, CDR2 SVGAGI. Deletions cut 8 bases from V and 0 bases from J, with 1 base between. Written as DNA, the CDR3 is TGTGCCAGCTACCAAGAGACCCAGTACTTC. Protein: CASYQETQYF.

This clone has a single count. The V and J genes are TRBV5-8 and TRBJ1-2; unclear D gene. Germline V gives CDR1 SGHTS, CDR2 YDEGEE. Trimming shortened V by 2 bases and J by 3 bases, and 17 bases separated the two germline ends. This CDR3 has 16 residues. The DNA of the CDR3 is TGTGCCAGCAGCTTTTACCGGGCCTTTTTAGACTATGGCTACACCTTC. As protein: CASSFYRAFLDYGYTF.

The V and J genes are TRBV27 and TRBJ1-2; TRBD1 is a possible D gene (5 bases). CDR1 MNHEY and CDR2 SMNVEV come from the germline V gene (reference sequence). The CDR3 sequence is 13 residues long. The ends were cut back, 10 bases at V and 8 bases at J, with 20 bases in the middle. The CDR3: CATALRGNKGYTF. CDR3 DNA: TGTGCCACCGCGTTGAGGGGAAATAAGGGCTACACCTTC.

This chain uses TRBV19 with TRBJ1-1; D unclear. The CDR3 runs 12 residues. From germline, CDR1 is LNHDA and CDR2 SQIVND (reference sequence). The V end lost 3 bases, the J end lost 3 bases, and 5 bases lay between the germline ends. The CDR3 loop is CASSISYTEAFF. As DNA, the CDR3 is TGTGCCAGTAGTATTTCGTACACTGAAGCTTTCTTT.

The J gene is TRBJ2-3, the V gene TRBV5-1; D remains unclear. The V end lost 6 bases, the J end lost 2 bases, and 13 bases lay between the germline ends. The CDR3 is made up of 14 amino acids. Germline V gene data show CDR1 as SGHRS and CDR2 as YFSETQ. The CDR3 region has the DNA TGCGCCAGCACCCAACAGAGCCTCACAGATACGCAGTATTTT. It is translated as CASTQQSLTDTQYF.

The chain joins TRBV7-3 to TRBJ2-6; D gene uncertain. V was shortened by 4 bases and J by 11 bases, with 15 bases between the two germline ends. The CDR3 totals 14 residues. Germline values: CDR1 SGHTA, CDR2 FQGTGA. CDR3: CASSSQTGPDVLTF. In DNA form, the CDR3 reads TGTGCCAGCAGCTCCCAGACTGGACCTGACGTCCTGACTTTC.

This chain connects TRBV5-4 to TRBJ2-7; 7 bases agree with TRBD1. The CDR3 is 14 residues long. Germline CDR1 SGHNT, CDR2 YYREEE (reference sequence). V lost 0 bases to trimming and J lost 4 bases; unmatched junction nucleotides: 4. CDR3 in amino acids: CASSLEGARYEQYF. Written as DNA, the CDR3 is TGTGCCAGCAGCTTGGAGGGGGCGCGGTACGAGCAGTACTTC. The full variable domain, with the rest looked up from reference TRBV5-4 and TRBJ2-7, is ETGVTQSPTHLIKTRGQQVTLRCSSQSGHNTVSWYQQALGQGPQFIFQYYREEENGRGNFPPRFSGLQFPNYSSELNVNALELDDSALYLCASSLEGARYEQYFGPGTRLTVT.

The rearrangement uses TRBV10-3 and TRBJ1-2; D is unresolved. The CDR3 is 14 residues long. V was pared by 0 bases and J by 3 bases, with 8 bases between. Germline lookup yields CDR1 ENHRY and CDR2 SYGVKD. CDR3 bases: TGTGCCATCAGTGAGTCCGGGGTGGACTATGGCTACACCTTC. As protein: CAISESGVDYGYTF.

V is TRBV11-3 and J is TRBJ2-3, with D uncertain. CDR1 is SGHNT and CDR2 is YENEEA in the germline V gene. V lost 5 bases, J lost 1 base, and 4 bases lay in between. This CDR3 spans 12 amino acids. Here the CDR3 DNA reads TGTGCCAGCAGCCGGGGCACAGATACGCAGTATTTT. Its translation: CASSRGTDTQYF.

The V and J genes are TRBV18 and TRBJ2-7; D may be TRBD1 (6 bases). V lost 1 base and J lost 3, with 10 bases in between. CDR1 KGHSH and CDR2 LQKENI come from the germline V gene. The CDR3 runs to 14 residues. The CDR3 region has the DNA TGTGCCAGCTCACCACAGGGGGATAACTACGAGCAGTACTTC. Residues: CASSPQGDNYEQYF.